Shown below are 32 T cell receptor beta chains from a single sample sequenced in a study of vaccination effects on CD4 cells after COVID-19. These receptors' antigens are unknown. Here immunoSEQ multiplex PCR was the method, and the copy in TCRdb shows in-frame clones only, minus some. There are 20,000 to 30,000 clones in the sample; 77% occur only once, and around 23% lies in the top ten. Prior to sequencing, the ViraFEST assay stimulated PBMC with viral peptide pools, which expanded the antigen-specific CD4+ T cells. The culture ran for 10 days, and then CD4+ T cells were isolated. Participants were given two doses of BNT162b2 or mRNA-1273 vaccine. The starting material was CD4+ T cells from PBMCs cultured with HCoV-NL63 spike peptides, obtained after COVID-19 vaccination. The receptor set was obtained from a human donor who received a COVID-19 vaccine.

This clone was counted between two and nine times. This rearrangement joins TRBV5-4 to TRBJ1-1, with unresolved D. CDR3 size: 14 residues. CDR1 is SGHNT, CDR2 YYREEE, per germline (reference sequence). V gave up 1 base and J gave up 4 bases, with 11 bases separating them. CDR3 nucleotide sequence: TGTGCCAGCAGCTTGAGTCAGCTAACCACTGAAGCTTTCTTT. This codes for CASSLSQLTTEAFF.

This clone was seen a few times. The V gene is TRBV7-6, the J gene TRBJ1-1; no reliable D call. From germline, CDR1 is SGHVS and CDR2 FNYEAQ. The CDR3 consists of 15 residues. Trimming pared 2 bases from V and 8 bases from J, leaving 18 bases between. The CDR3 DNA sequence: TGTGCCAGCAGCTTATCGGCACACGGGTCTTCCGAAGCTTTCTTT. Protein: CASSLSAHGSSEAFF.

The gene calls are TRBV7-2 and TRBJ2-5; weak D call: TRBD1 (6 bases). CDR1 SGHTA and CDR2 FQGNSA come from the germline V gene. Trimming removed 2 bases from V and 4 bases from J, with 17 bases in between. This CDR3 comprises 16 residues. As DNA, the CDR3 is TGTGCCAGCAGCTTAAATGGTGGCAGGGGAAGAGAGACCCAGTACTTC. Translating it yields CASSLNGGRGRETQYF.

V gene TRBV5-5 combines with J gene TRBJ1-4; D not resolved. Germline CDR1 is SGHKS and CDR2 is YYEKEE (reference sequence). V dropped 0 bases and J dropped 8 bases, with 17 bases sitting between them. This CDR3 region has 16 residues. The CDR3 bases are TGTGCCAGCAGCTTGGGGTGGGTGTCTTCCGGCGAAAAACTGTTTTTT. Its protein is CASSLGWVSSGEKLFF.

The sample holds a few counts of this clone. V usage is TRBV27 and J usage is TRBJ1-6; 8 nucleotides agree with TRBD1. Trimming took 5 bases from V and 7 from J; bases not matched to a gene: 7. Germline V gene data show CDR1 as MNHEY and CDR2 as SMNVEV (reference sequence). This CDR3 is built from 15 residues. This CDR3 is CASSRLDRVNSPLHF. CDR3 bases: TGTGCCAGCAGTCGGCTGGACAGGGTCAATTCACCCCTCCACTTT.

The chain uses TRBV11-3 and TRBJ2-3; D call uncertain. V lost 0 bases, J lost 6 bases, and 1 base lay in between. The CDR3 consists of 11 residues. The germline CDR1 and CDR2 sequences are SGHNT and YENEEA. This CDR3 is CASSLDDTQYF. DNA for the CDR3: TGTGCCAGCAGCTTAGATGATACGCAGTATTTT.

The rearrangement links TRBV6-5 to TRBJ2-7, with TRBD2 matching 8 bases. This CDR3 region has 15 residues. J gave up 1 base and V 6 bases, and 8 bases lay outside the gene matches. The germline V gene encodes CDR1 MNHEY and CDR2 SVGAGI. The CDR3 nucleotides read TGTGCCAGCAGGTCGAATAGCGGGAAATCCTACGAGCAGTACTTC. It is translated as CASRSNSGKSYEQYF.

In nucleotides, the CDR3 is TGTGCCAGCAGCTTGGGTACCTCCTATGGCTACACCTTC. This sequence encodes CASSLGTSYGYTF. The rearrangement links TRBV5-4 to TRBJ1-2; D ambiguous. Germline V gene sequence: CDR1 SGHNT, CDR2 YYREEE (reference sequence). V dropped 0 bases and J dropped 4 bases, with 7 bases sitting between them. The CDR3 loop spans 13 amino acids.

The rearrangement uses TRBV5-5 and TRBJ1-1, with D perhaps TRBD1 (5 bases). CDR3 length: 15 amino acids. V lost 1 base and J lost 1, with 11 bases in between. CDR1 is SGHKS and CDR2 is YYEKEE in the germline V gene (reference sequence). CDR3 nucleotide sequence: TGTGCCAGCAGCTTGTACACAGGAAAGAACACTGAAGCTTTCTTT. It specifies CASSLYTGKNTEAFF. The full variable domain, its missing parts supplied by reference TRBV5-5 and TRBJ1-1, is DAGVTQSPTHLIKTRGQQVTLRCSPISGHKSVSWYQQVLGQGPQFIFQYYEKEERGRGNFPDRFSARQFPNYSSELNVNALLLGDSALYLCASSLYTGKNTEAFFGQGTRLTVV.

The chain employs TRBV4-1 and TRBJ1-1, with a possible D match to TRBD1 (6 bases). Deletions cut 0 bases from V and 1 base from J, with 12 bases between. The CDR3 extends over 16 amino acids. CDR1 and CDR2 (germline): MGHRA, YSYEKL. CDR3 region: CASSQDSGTPNTEAFF. The CDR3 DNA reads as TGCGCCAGCAGCCAAGATTCCGGGACACCGAACACTGAAGCTTTCTTT.

V is TRBV27 and J is TRBJ2-3; unclear D gene. Germline CDR1 and CDR2: MNHEY and SMNVEV (reference sequence). The CDR3 runs to 12 residues. V was trimmed by 6 bases and J by 8 bases, leaving 12 bases between them. The CDR3 nucleotides read TGTGCCAGCAGCCTCTCTTTGGGTACGCAGTATTTT. Translated: CASSLSLGTQYF.

As regards this clone: The junction departs from germline at one end; a sequencing error may be responsible. The chain recombines TRBV7-8 with TRBJ1-5; 9 bases align to TRBD1. The CDR3 totals 22 residues. CDR1 is SGHVS and CDR2 is FQNEAQ in the germline V gene. As DNA, the CDR3 is TGTGCTAGCAGCTTAGGGGACCTCTCGGACAGGGGTAGAGTATGTCGGCAATCAGCCCAGCATTTT. Translating gives CASSLGDLSDRGRVCRQSAQHF.

J is TRBJ2-5 and V is TRBV19; 7 positions match TRBD1. Germline values: CDR1 LNHDA, CDR2 SQIVND (reference sequence). The CDR3 contains 18 residues. Trimming took 3 bases from V and 2 from J; bases not matched to a gene: 15. Written as DNA, the CDR3 is TGTGCCAGTAGTATCGGCAGGGGGATCGACTGGGCGCAAGAGACCCAGTACTTC. Translating it yields CASSIGRGIDWAQETQYF.

This chain connects TRBV30 to TRBJ1-2; D is ambiguous. Germline CDR1 reads GTSNPN; CDR2 reads SVGIG (reference sequence). Trimming removed 4 bases from V and 2 bases from J, with 11 bases in between. CDR3 length equals 13 residues. CDR3 loop: CAWNGRSNYGYTF. The CDR3 DNA follows: TGTGCCTGGAACGGACGGAGCAACTATGGCTACACCTTC.

V is TRBV6-4 and J is TRBJ1-5; 9 bases are a match to TRBD1. The junction had 0 bases not matched to a gene; V was cut back by 3 bases and J by 6 bases. Germline CDR1 and CDR2: MRHNA and SNTAGT. There are 13 residues in the CDR3. CDR3 nucleotide sequence: TGTGCCAGCAGTGAGACAGGGGGTCAGCCCCAGCATTTT. Translated, it gives CASSETGGQPQHF.

The chain's CDR3 is CASSPRNYGYTF. The CDR3 DNA reads as TGTGCCAGCAGCCCCAGGAACTATGGCTACACCTTC. The rearrangement links TRBV11-2 to TRBJ1-2, with D uncertain. Germline V lookup: CDR1 SGHAT, CDR2 FQNNGV. The CDR3 runs to 12 residues. V shed 5 bases and J shed 2 bases, with 6 bases lying between them.

The J gene is TRBJ1-1, the V gene TRBV6-6; D not certain. This CDR3 has 17 residues. V shed 5 bases and J shed 0 bases, with 19 bases lying between them. CDR1 and CDR2 (germline): MNHNY, SVGAGI (reference sequence). For the CDR3, the DNA is TGTGCCAGCAGTCCGAACCTTCCGGCAGGAATGAACACTGAAGCTTTCTTT. Amino acid sequence: CASSPNLPAGMNTEAFF.

This clone was observed a handful of times. The chain couples TRBV7-3 to TRBJ2-2; TRBD1 is a possible D gene (7 bases). Germline CDR1 reads SGHTA; CDR2 reads FQGTGA. CDR3 size: 16 residues. The germline V and J ends were trimmed by 2 bases and 7 bases, with 17 bases remaining between them. CDR3 region: CASSLGGGAPGGELFF. In DNA form, the CDR3 reads TGTGCCAGCAGCTTAGGAGGGGGCGCCCCGGGCGGGGAGCTGTTTTTT.

The rearrangement joins TRBV2 to TRBJ2-3, with a tentative D call TRBD2 (5 bases). Looked up from germline, CDR1 is SNHLY and CDR2 is FYNNEI. The CDR3 sequence is 13 residues long. Trimming removed 5 bases at V and 1 base at J, with 7 bases between. As DNA, the CDR3 is TGTGCCAGCAGTCCCGGGGGCACAGATACGCAGTATTTT. It encodes CASSPGGTDTQYF.

This sequence joins TRBV4-3 and TRBJ2-2; no reliable D call. Trimming took 1 base from V and 2 from J, leaving 14 bases between them. The germline V gene encodes CDR1 LGHNA and CDR2 YSLEER. The CDR3 is 17 amino acids. As DNA, the CDR3 is TGCGCCAGCAGCCAAGGTATTTTTCGGCATAACACCGGGGAGCTGTTTTTT. It codes for CASSQGIFRHNTGELFF.

The V and J genes are TRBV7-9 and TRBJ1-2; possible D gene TRBD1, 5 bases. V lost 5 bases and J 7 bases, leaving 17 bases between the germline ends. Germline V lookup: CDR1 SEHNR, CDR2 FQNEAQ (reference sequence). The CDR3 totals 14 residues. The CDR3 DNA follows: TGTGCCAGCAGCCCCCAGGGTAGCAAGCGTGGCTACACCTTC. Residues: CASSPQGSKRGYTF.

In its sample, this clone was seen once. V gene TRBV6-1 combines with J gene TRBJ2-3; D is ambiguous. The V gene lost 2 bases and the J gene lost 5 bases, with 11 bases spanning the gap. The CDR3 runs 14 residues. CDR1 is MNHNS, CDR2 SASEGT, per germline. The DNA of the CDR3 is TGTGCCAGCAGTGAAAGAATGGGTGGAGATACGCAGTATTTT. Its protein is CASSERMGGDTQYF.

V is TRBV4-1 and J is TRBJ2-7; possibly TRBD2 for D (7 bases). V was clipped by 0 bases and J by 0 bases, with 12 bases between them. Germline V lookup: CDR1 MGHRA, CDR2 YSYEKL. This CDR3 has 16 amino acids. CDR3 sequence (DNA): TGCGCCAGCAGCCAAGAAGGGGGGGCCTTCTCCTACGAGCAGTACTTC. Protein sequence: CASSQEGGAFSYEQYF.

V usage is TRBV3-1 (or the pseudogene TRBV3-2) and J usage is TRBJ2-3; D may correspond to TRBD1 or TRBD2 (5 bases each). Between the trimmed V and J ends, which lost 3 bases and 2 bases, there was a span of 12 bases. This CDR3 spans 15 amino acids. Germline V CDR1 and CDR2: LGHDT, YNNKEL (reference sequence). CDR3 region: CASSQGWGITDTQYF. CDR3 nucleotides: TGTGCCAGCAGCCAGGGATGGGGGATCACAGATACGCAGTATTTT.

The rearrangement links TRBV7-6 to TRBJ2-2; the match to TRBD1 covers 7 bases. Trimming took 0 bases from V and 4 from J; bases not matched to a gene: 5. The CDR3 covers 16 residues. Germline CDR1 reads SGHVS; CDR2 reads FNYEAQ. CDR3 in amino acids: CASSLASGGFTGELFF. As DNA, the CDR3 is TGTGCCAGCAGCTTAGCCTCAGGGGGATTCACCGGGGAGCTGTTTTTT.

The chain links TRBV10-2 to TRBJ2-1; 7 bases are shared with TRBD2. There are 16 residues in the CDR3. Germline V lookup: CDR1 WSHSY, CDR2 SAAADI. J gave up 4 bases and V 5 bases, and 11 bases lay outside the gene matches. The CDR3 here is CASSYPRASGYNEQFF. CDR3 coding DNA: TGCGCCAGCAGTTACCCTAGGGCTAGCGGTTACAATGAGCAGTTCTTC.

This chain links TRBV10-3 with TRBJ1-1; unclear D gene. The CDR3 covers 13 residues. The germline CDR1 and CDR2 sequences are ENHRY and SYGVKD. Trimming removed 4 bases at V and 0 bases at J, with 6 bases between. The CDR3: CAISGDMNTEAFF. In DNA form, the CDR3 reads TGTGCCATCAGTGGTGACATGAACACTGAAGCTTTCTTT.

This clone is a singleton in its sample. V usage is TRBV5-4 and J usage is TRBJ1-2; no clear D. Per the germline V gene, CDR1 is SGHNT and CDR2 is YYREEE (reference sequence). The germline V and J ends were trimmed by 0 bases and 4 bases, with 19 bases remaining between them. CDR3 length: 17 amino acids. As DNA, the CDR3 is TGTGCCAGCAGCTTGGATCGGACGGCTAGAATTCTCTATGGCTACACCTTC. The encoded protein is CASSLDRTARILYGYTF.

The rearrangement uses TRBV5-1 and TRBJ2-7; D remains ambiguous. The CDR3 contains 14 residues. Per the germline V gene, CDR1 is SGHRS and CDR2 is YFSETQ. Between the trimmed V and J ends, which lost 4 bases and 5 bases, there was a span of 16 bases. The CDR3 bases are TGCGCCAGCAGCAAACCCGGCCGGACCAACGAGCAGTACTTC. This codes for CASSKPGRTNEQYF.

CDR3 sequence reads: CATGDRVAVDTQYF. The DNA for the CDR3 is TGTGCCACTGGGGACAGGGTAGCCGTGGATACGCAGTATTTT. J is TRBJ2-3 and V is TRBV24-1; 9 bases are shared with TRBD1. The J segment lost 6 bases and the V segment lost 10 bases, leaving 10 bases of the junction unmatched. Germline lookup yields CDR1 KGHDR and CDR2 SFDVKD. The CDR3 consists of 14 residues.

This chain connects TRBV24-1 to TRBJ1-1, with D unclear. Germline assignment: CDR1 KGHDR and CDR2 SFDVKD. Trimming shortened V by 0 bases and J by 0 bases, and 7 bases separated the two germline ends. The CDR3 is made up of 15 amino acids. This CDR3 is CATSDLRPLNTEAFF. The CDR3 region has the DNA TGTGCCACCAGTGATTTGCGCCCGTTGAACACTGAAGCTTTCTTT.

The chain has TRBV5-8 and TRBJ2-4, with TRBD2 identical over 8 bases. The CDR3 loop spans 17 amino acids. J lost 9 bases, V lost 0 bases, and 14 bases had no gene match. The germline V gene has CDR1 SGHTS and CDR2 YDEGEE. CDR3 sequence: CASSLEAGGAPKGIQYF. The CDR3 DNA follows: TGTGCCAGCAGCTTGGAGGCGGGAGGAGCTCCGAAAGGCATTCAGTACTTC. Using reference TRBV5-8 and TRBJ2-4 for the parts outside the CDR3, the full variable domain is EAGVTQSPTHLIKTRGQQATLRCSPISGHTSVYWYQQALGLGLQFLLWYDEGEERNRGNFPPRFSGRQFPNYSSELNVNALELEDSALYLCASSLEAGGAPKGIQYFGAGTRLSVL.